Here is one TCR beta chain with its context. Per the authors' pipeline: Nucleated cell counts were estimated from reference gene primer amplification. Profiling relied on immunoSEQ multiplex PCR, and the TCRdb table lists in-frame clones only, not all of them. D and trimming come from the DNA, and the V and J calls and clone size come from that table. The sample includes roughly 200,000 clones, about nine tenths of them seen just once. This specimen belongs to a study of blood T cell repertoires in COVID-19. Whole-study context: Material from acute and convalescent COVID-19 was sourced from the United States, Italy and Spain. PBMCs, B-cell-depleted T cells, or T cells provided the cDNA or gDNA that made up the material.

The sequencing input was peripheral blood. The sequence was collected from a man aged 18 to 30 with active or convalescent COVID-19.

CDR3 DNA: TGTGCCACCAGCAGAGATCCCCGGGGGGGCGCTGAAGCTTTCTTT. Encoded protein: CATSRDPRGGAEAFF. This chain links TRBV15 with TRBJ1-1; possibly TRBD1 for D (6 bases). Germline lookup yields CDR1 LNHNV and CDR2 YYDKDF (reference sequence). V lost 0 bases and J lost 6, with 14 bases in between. The CDR3 spans 15 residues.